This T cell receptor beta chain was sequenced for a study of OX40 agonist ivuxolimab in advanced cancers. The repertoire was sequenced with immunoSEQ multiplex PCR; TCRdb's copy has only in-frame clones and lacks some. The data contain 70,000 to 80,000 clones, around 83% of them singletons. CDR1 and CDR2 from the germline V gene are SNHLY and FYNNEI. Trimming pared 8 bases from V and 6 bases from J, leaving 18 bases between. CDR3 length equals 14 residues. Sequences were derived from CD4+ or CD8+ T cells sorted from blood, sampled in a trial of the OX40 agonist ivuxolimab. This chain joins TRBV2 and TRBJ2-3; weak D call: TRBD2 (6 bases). This clonotype originated in an adult with an advanced solid tumor such as melanoma, head and neck, liver or kidney cancer. The CDR3 spells CASFPGRRSDTQYF. The CDR3 nucleotides read TGTGCCAGCTTTCCCGGGAGAAGGTCCGATACGCAGTATTTT.